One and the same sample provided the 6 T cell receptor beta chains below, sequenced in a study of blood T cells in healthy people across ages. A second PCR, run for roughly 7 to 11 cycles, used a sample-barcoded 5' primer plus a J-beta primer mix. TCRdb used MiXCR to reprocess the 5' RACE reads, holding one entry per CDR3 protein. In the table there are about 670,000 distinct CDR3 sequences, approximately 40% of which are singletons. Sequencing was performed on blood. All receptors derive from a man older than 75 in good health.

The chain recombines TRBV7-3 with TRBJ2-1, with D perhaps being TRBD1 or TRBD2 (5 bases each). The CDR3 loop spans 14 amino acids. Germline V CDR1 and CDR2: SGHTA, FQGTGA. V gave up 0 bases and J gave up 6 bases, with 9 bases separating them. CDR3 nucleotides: TGTGCCAGCAGCTTAACTCCAGGGACCAATGAGCAGTTCTTC. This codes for CASSLTPGTNEQFF.

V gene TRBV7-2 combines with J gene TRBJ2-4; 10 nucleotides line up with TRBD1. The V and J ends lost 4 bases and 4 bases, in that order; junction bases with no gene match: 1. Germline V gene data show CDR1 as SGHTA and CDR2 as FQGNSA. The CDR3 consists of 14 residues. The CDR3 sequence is CASSSDRGKNIQYF. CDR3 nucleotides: TGTGCCAGCAGCTCGGACAGGGGGAAAAACATTCAGTACTTC.

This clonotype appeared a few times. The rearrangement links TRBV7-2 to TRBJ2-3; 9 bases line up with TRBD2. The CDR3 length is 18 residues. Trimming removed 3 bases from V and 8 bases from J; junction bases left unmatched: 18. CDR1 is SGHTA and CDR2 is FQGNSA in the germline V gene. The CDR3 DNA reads TGTGCCAGCAGCTTTACGGGGACGTCGCGGGAGGGCCCGGGTACGCAGTATTTT. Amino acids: CASSFTGTSREGPGTQYF.

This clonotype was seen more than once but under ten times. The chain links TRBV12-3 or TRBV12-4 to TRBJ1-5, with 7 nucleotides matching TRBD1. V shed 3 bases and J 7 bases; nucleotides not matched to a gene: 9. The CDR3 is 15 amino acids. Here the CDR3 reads CASSFRKGARQPQHF. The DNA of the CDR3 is TGTGCCAGCAGTTTTCGGAAGGGGGCAAGGCAGCCCCAGCATTTT.

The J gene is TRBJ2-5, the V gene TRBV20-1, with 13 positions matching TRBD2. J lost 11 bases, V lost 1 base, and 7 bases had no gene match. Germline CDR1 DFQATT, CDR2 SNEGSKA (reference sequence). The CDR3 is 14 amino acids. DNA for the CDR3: TGCAGTGCTAGAGTGGGTGGACTAGCGGGGGAGCAGTACTTC. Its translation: CSARVGGLAGEQYF.

CDR3 protein: CSARDSPARSPLHF. DNA for the CDR3: TGCAGTGCTAGAGATTCACCCGCGCGGTCACCCCTCCACTTT. The rearrangement links TRBV20-1 to TRBJ1-6; D is unresolved. V was shortened by 0 bases and J by 10 bases, with 13 bases between the two germline ends. CDR3 size: 14 residues. Germline V gene sequence: CDR1 DFQATT, CDR2 SNEGSKA (reference sequence).